The 16 T cell receptor beta chains reported below all come from one sample, sequenced in a study of T cell responses to AZD1222 COVID-19 vaccine. Produced via immunoSEQ multiplex PCR; TCRdb's table is partial and in-frame only. Counted here are approximately 100,000 clones, approximately 91% occurring once; the ten biggest clones make up approximately 4.5%. The sequencing here drew on peripheral blood, taken on day 0 of AZD1222 vaccination. The receptors come from an adult in good health.

The chain employs TRBV3-1 (or the pseudogene TRBV3-2) and TRBJ1-1, with 7 nucleotides matching TRBD1. The CDR3 has 14 residues. With 6 bases clipped from V and 0 bases from J, the junction kept 4 bases outside the gene matches. The germline gives CDR1 LGHDT, CDR2 YNNKEL (reference sequence). The CDR3 protein is CASRKTGMNTEAFF. The CDR3 DNA reads TGTGCCAGCAGAAAGACAGGGATGAACACTGAAGCTTTCTTT.

The chain is built from TRBV28 and TRBJ1-2; D is unclear. With 2 bases removed from V and 4 bases from J, the gap between germline ends came to 11 bases. Looked up from germline, CDR1 is MDHEN and CDR2 is SYDVKM. The CDR3 is 14 amino acids. The CDR3 region has the DNA TGTGCCAGCAGTTTAAGGAGTTCTGGCTATGGCTACACCTTC. This encodes CASSLRSSGYGYTF.

The chain employs TRBV29-1 and TRBJ1-2; TRBD1 might be the D (5 bases). V was pared by 4 bases and J by 5 bases, with 17 bases between. The CDR3 spans 14 residues. The germline CDR1 and CDR2 sequences are SQVTM and ANQGSEA. The CDR3 protein is CSVGTTVREYGYTF. In DNA form, the CDR3 reads TGCAGCGTTGGGACGACAGTGAGGGAGTATGGCTACACCTTC. Looking up the rest from reference TRBV29-1 and TRBJ1-2 gives the full variable domain: SAVISQKPSRDICQRGTSLTIQCQVDSQVTMMFWYRQQPGQSLTLIATANQGSEATYESGFVIDKFPISRPNLTFSTLTVSNMSPEDSSIYLCSVGTTVREYGYTFGSGTRLTVV.

The chain employs TRBV5-1 and TRBJ2-3; 10 bases map to TRBD2. The V gene's germline CDR1 is SGHRS and CDR2 YFSETQ. This CDR3 is 14 amino acids long. V lost 8 bases to trimming and J lost 0 bases; unmatched junction nucleotides: 3. The CDR3 protein is CASSGGRSTDTQYF. The CDR3 DNA sequence: TGCGCCAGTAGCGGGGGGCGGAGCACAGATACGCAGTATTTT.

The chain recombines TRBV5-1 with TRBJ2-1; 7 nucleotides align to TRBD1. The germline gives CDR1 SGHRS, CDR2 YFSETQ. V trimming: 4 bases; J trimming: 4 bases; junction bases outside the gene matches: 5. This CDR3 spans 14 amino acids. CDR3: CASSTRQGYNEQFF. The CDR3 DNA reads TGCGCCAGCAGCACACGACAGGGTTACAATGAGCAGTTCTTC.

V and J are TRBV5-4 and TRBJ2-1; D is uncertain. Trimming pared 0 bases from V and 2 bases from J, leaving 18 bases between. Germline V lookup: CDR1 SGHNT, CDR2 YYREEE (reference sequence). The CDR3 runs to 18 residues. The CDR3, as DNA: TGTGCCAGCAGCTTGGTTATTAGCACAAGGCCAACCTACAATGAGCAGTTCTTC. Amino acid sequence: CASSLVISTRPTYNEQFF.

This chain uses TRBV28 with TRBJ2-1, with 7 bases fitting TRBD1. The V and J ends lost 2 bases and 2 bases, in that order; junction bases with no gene match: 9. The germline V gene encodes CDR1 MDHEN and CDR2 SYDVKM. This CDR3 has 17 residues. DNA of the CDR3: TGTGCCAGCAGTTTACCAATGGACAGGTCGGCCTACAATGAGCAGTTCTTC. Translating it yields CASSLPMDRSAYNEQFF.

The DNA for the CDR3 is TGTGCCAGCAGCTTATACCGCACAGGGGGTAGAGATACGCAGTATTTT. Its translation is CASSLYRTGGRDTQYF. The chain combines TRBV7-2 with TRBJ2-3; 8 nucleotides align to TRBD1. There are 16 residues in the CDR3. V lost 2 bases, J lost 5 bases, and 9 bases stayed unmatched. Germline lookup yields CDR1 SGHTA and CDR2 FQGNSA.

The chain couples TRBV20-1 to TRBJ1-1; D call uncertain. This CDR3 spans 8 amino acids. Looked up from germline, CDR1 is DFQATT and CDR2 is SNEGSKA (reference sequence). Deletions cut 7 bases from V and 14 bases from J, with 11 bases between. The CDR3 DNA reads as TGCAGTGTCCCGAACGGCTTCTTT. Protein product: CSVPNGFF.

This chain's CDR3 is CASSDISNQPQHF. CDR3 sequence (DNA): TGTGCCAGCAGCGACATCTCTAATCAGCCCCAGCATTTT. The chain employs TRBV7-8 and TRBJ1-5; D remains unclear. Germline V lookup: CDR1 SGHVS, CDR2 FQNEAQ. The V gene lost 5 bases and the J gene lost 4 bases, with 9 bases spanning the gap. This CDR3 spans 13 amino acids.

This clone was observed a handful of times. The CDR3 region has the DNA TGTGCCAGCAGCCAAGATCGGGGCGGGGGGACCTCACCCTACAATGAGCAGTTCTTC. It codes for CASSQDRGGGTSPYNEQFF. The V and J genes are TRBV3-1 (or the pseudogene TRBV3-2) and TRBJ2-1; 8 nucleotides align to TRBD2. The germline gives CDR1 LGHDT, CDR2 YNNKEL (reference sequence). This CDR3 has 19 residues. V lost 0 bases to trimming and J lost 2 bases; unmatched junction nucleotides: 12.

This chain joins TRBV19 and TRBJ2-3, with a possible D match to TRBD2 (6 bases). Germline V gene data show CDR1 as LNHDA and CDR2 as SQIVND (reference sequence). V was pared by 4 bases and J by 2 bases, with 13 bases between. This CDR3 contains 15 residues. The CDR3 DNA reads as TGTGCCAGTAGTAATCAGGGACTCCACACAGATACGCAGTATTTT. It encodes CASSNQGLHTDTQYF.

The chain carries TRBV5-4 and TRBJ1-5; D is ambiguous. There are 13 residues in the CDR3. Trimming stripped 2 bases from V and 1 base from J, with 4 bases between. Germline CDR1 reads SGHNT; CDR2 reads YYREEE (reference sequence). The CDR3 coding sequence is TGTGCCAGCAGCTTTGACAGCAATCAGCCCCAGCATTTT. Its protein product is CASSFDSNQPQHF.

CDR3 region: CASKDSREKLNSPLHF. In nucleotides, the CDR3 is TGCGCCAGCAAGGACAGCCGAGAGAAGCTCAATTCACCCCTCCACTTT. The chain couples TRBV10-1 to TRBJ1-6; D might be TRBD1 (6 bases). Germline V gene lookup returns CDR1 WNHNN and CDR2 SYGVQD (reference sequence). Trimming pared 7 bases from V and 7 bases from J, leaving 20 bases between. There are 16 residues in the CDR3.

This clone is a singleton in its sample. V gene TRBV19 combines with J gene TRBJ1-5; D perhaps matches TRBD1 (6 bases). V lost 0 bases and J 0 bases, leaving 9 bases between the germline ends. The CDR3 loop spans 16 amino acids. The V gene's germline CDR1 is LNHDA and CDR2 SQIVND (reference sequence). The CDR3 protein is CASSIEGGLSNQPQHF. CDR3 sequence (DNA): TGTGCCAGTAGTATAGAAGGGGGTCTTAGCAATCAGCCCCAGCATTTT.

This sequence joins TRBV6-1 and TRBJ2-1; TRBD2 matches at 8 bases. The CDR3 is 16 residues long. Germline V gene lookup returns CDR1 MNHNS and CDR2 SASEGT. Unmatched junction bases numbered 9, after V lost 4 bases and J lost 4 bases. The CDR3 region has the DNA TGTGCCAGCAGTGCTAGCCGGGGGGGTGGATACAATGAGCAGTTCTTC. Encoded protein: CASSASRGGGYNEQFF.